A single TCR beta chain is shown here with its context. No antigen is known for it. The data derive from a study of cytomegalovirus exposure and HLA in healthy donors. Overall study results and limits: An analysis done earlier found most TCR beta V segments productive about 87% or about 30% of the time.

V was pared by 9 bases and J by 3 bases, with 12 bases between. The CDR3 consists of 12 residues. Germline CDR1 is KGHSH and CDR2 is LQKENI. The PCR contained 60 Vbeta and 13 Jbeta primers. Assay: immunoSEQ multiplex PCR; the TCRdb copy retains only in-frame clones and omits some. Among about 180,000 clones listed, over 70% were seen once. This clonotype originated in a man aged 18 to 30 in good health and CMV-seronegative. Material for sequencing was PBMCs. The chain has TRBV18 and TRBJ2-7; no firm D call. CDR3 amino acids: CASPAPSYEQYF. CDR3 sequence (DNA): TGTGCCAGTCCGGCCCCTAGCTACGAGCAGTACTTC.